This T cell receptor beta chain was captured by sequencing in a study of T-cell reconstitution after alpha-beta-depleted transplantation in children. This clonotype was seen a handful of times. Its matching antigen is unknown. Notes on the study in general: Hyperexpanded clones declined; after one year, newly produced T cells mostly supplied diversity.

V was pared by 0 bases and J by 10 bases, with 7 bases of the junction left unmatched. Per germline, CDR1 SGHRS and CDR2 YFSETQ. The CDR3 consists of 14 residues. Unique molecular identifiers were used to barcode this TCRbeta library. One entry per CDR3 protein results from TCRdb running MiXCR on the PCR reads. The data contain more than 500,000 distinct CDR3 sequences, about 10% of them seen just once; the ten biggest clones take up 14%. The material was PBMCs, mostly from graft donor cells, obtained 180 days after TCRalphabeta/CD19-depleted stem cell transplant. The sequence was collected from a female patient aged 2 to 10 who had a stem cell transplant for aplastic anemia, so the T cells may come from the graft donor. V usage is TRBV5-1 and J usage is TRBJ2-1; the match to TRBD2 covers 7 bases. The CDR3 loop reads CASSLVGEGIEQFF. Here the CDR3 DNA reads TGCGCCAGCAGCTTGGTAGGGGAGGGTATCGAGCAGTTCTTC.